This passage covers 23 T cell receptor beta chains from one sample sequenced in a study of control samples from healthy donors and cancer patients. Some clones are missing from TCRdb's copy, which holds only in-frame ones; the method was immunoSEQ multiplex PCR. The sample holds roughly 90,000 clones, approximately 93% seen once. The sequenced sample consisted of blood. Receptor source: a woman in her 30s in good health.

This clone was seen a handful of times. The rearrangement uses TRBV10-3 and TRBJ2-7; 15 bases fit TRBD2. Per the germline V gene, CDR1 is ENHRY and CDR2 is SYGVKD. V was clipped by 3 bases and J by 1 base; unmatched bases: 4. CDR3 length equals 17 residues. Here the CDR3 reads CAISDPGLAGGSYEQYF. CDR3 nucleotides: TGTGCCATCAGTGATCCGGGACTAGCGGGAGGTTCCTACGAGCAGTACTTC.

This sequence joins TRBV6-1 and TRBJ1-5; TRBD1 matches 9 bases. Looked up from germline, CDR1 is MNHNS and CDR2 is SASEGT. CDR3 length equals 15 residues. V lost 2 bases and J lost 7; bases outside the gene matches: 6. The CDR3 bases are TGTGCCAGCAGTGAATTCGGGACAGGGTCACAGCCCCAGCATTTT. Amino acids: CASSEFGTGSQPQHF.

This chain's CDR3 is CASSGPGEWKGNTIYF. CDR3 bases: TGTGCCAGCAGCGGCCCTGGGGAGTGGAAGGGAAACACCATATATTTT. V and J are TRBV11-2 and TRBJ1-3; D is undetermined. V dropped 5 bases and J dropped 4 bases, with 18 bases sitting between them. Germline assignment: CDR1 SGHAT and CDR2 FQNNGV. The CDR3 totals 16 residues.

The chain uses TRBV19 and TRBJ2-1; D gene uncertain. V lost 6 bases to trimming and J lost 4 bases, with 10 bases between them. CDR1 is LNHDA, CDR2 SQIVND, per germline (reference sequence). The CDR3 length is 13 residues. CDR3 coding DNA: TGTGCCAGTAGCAACGGATTTTACAATGAGCAGTTCTTC. Protein: CASSNGFYNEQFF. The whole variable domain, remainder taken from reference TRBV19 and TRBJ2-1, is DGGITQSPKYLFRKEGQNVTLSCEQNLNHDAMYWYRQDPGQGLRLIYYSQIVNDFQKGDIAEGYSVSREKKESFPLTVTSAQKNPTAFYLCASSNGFYNEQFFGPGTRLTVL.

The V gene is TRBV6-5, the J gene TRBJ1-4, with D uncertain. V was cut by 6 bases and J by 0 bases, with 11 bases left in between. There are 15 residues in the CDR3. Germline CDR1 and CDR2: MNHEY and SVGAGI. CDR3 in DNA: TGTGCCAGCAGCGCCTCACCTGCAACTAATGAAAAACTGTTTTTT. It specifies CASSASPATNEKLFF.

The chain links TRBV7-2 to TRBJ1-4; D may be TRBD1 (5 bases). Germline CDR1 reads SGHTA; CDR2 reads FQGNSA. The CDR3 consists of 15 residues. Trimming stripped 1 base from V and 1 base from J, with 7 bases between. This CDR3 is CASSLGQGTNEKLFF. The DNA of the CDR3 is TGTGCCAGCAGCTTAGGCCAGGGAACTAATGAAAAACTGTTTTTT.

The V call is TRBV5-6, the J call TRBJ1-1; TRBD1 is a possible D gene (5 bases). There are 14 residues in the CDR3. The V gene lost 5 bases and the J gene lost 0 bases, with 11 bases spanning the gap. Germline CDR1 reads SGHDT; CDR2 reads YYEEEE. This chain's CDR3 is CASSYYRMNTEAFF. The CDR3 DNA follows: TGTGCCAGCAGTTATTACAGGATGAACACTGAAGCTTTCTTT.

V is TRBV6-6 and J is TRBJ1-2; tentatively, D is TRBD1 (5 bases). The germline V gene encodes CDR1 MNHNY and CDR2 SVGAGI (reference sequence). Trimming removed 11 bases at V and 2 bases at J, with 15 bases between. The CDR3 is 13 amino acids. CDR3: CALTTGRNYGYTF. CDR3 bases: TGTGCCCTTACAACGGGGCGGAACTATGGCTACACCTTC.

This chain uses TRBV7-8 with TRBJ2-3, with 13 bases lining up with TRBD2. Germline V gene data show CDR1 as SGHVS and CDR2 as FQNEAQ. This CDR3 contains 15 residues. V gave up 5 bases and J gave up 8 bases; unmatched junction bases: 7. The CDR3 is CASSVGTSGTRTQYF. Written as DNA, the CDR3 is TGTGCCAGCAGCGTCGGGACTAGCGGGACCCGTACGCAGTATTTT. Together with reference TRBV7-8 and TRBJ2-3, the CDR3 gives the full variable domain: GAGVSQSPRYKVAKRGQDVALRCDPISGHVSLFWYQQALGQGPEFLTYFQNEAQLDKSGLPSDRFFAERPEGSVSTLKIQRTQQEDSAVYLCASSVGTSGTRTQYFGPGTRLTVL.

The V and J genes are TRBV3-1 (or the pseudogene TRBV3-2) and TRBJ1-4; unclear D gene. Germline V gene lookup returns CDR1 LGHDT and CDR2 YNNKEL (reference sequence). Trimming removed 6 bases from V and 0 bases from J, with 5 bases in between. The length of the CDR3 is 13 residues. The CDR3 DNA follows: TGTGCCAGCAGGGATACAACTAATGAAAAACTGTTTTTT. Residues: CASRDTTNEKLFF.

This sequence joins TRBV4-1 and TRBJ1-5, with TRBD1 as a possible D gene (5 bases). With 4 bases removed from V and 3 bases from J, the gap between germline ends came to 13 bases. The CDR3 sequence is 15 residues long. CDR1 MGHRA and CDR2 YSYEKL come from the germline V gene. CDR3 region: CASSPRDLDNQPQHF. The CDR3 DNA follows: TGCGCCAGCAGCCCCCGGGACCTAGACAATCAGCCCCAGCATTTT.

The chain is built from TRBV7-9 and TRBJ2-3; weak D call: TRBD2 (5 bases). The CDR3 runs to 16 residues. Germline V lookup: CDR1 SEHNR, CDR2 FQNEAQ (reference sequence). V was clipped by 1 base and J by 0 bases, with 11 bases between them. The CDR3 DNA is TGTGCCAGCAGCTTAGGGGAGCCCCTCAGCACAGATACGCAGTATTTT. Translated: CASSLGEPLSTDTQYF.

This clone was found once. The chain links TRBV13 to TRBJ2-1; maybe TRBD1 (6 bases). The CDR3 sequence is 14 residues long. Trimming shortened V by 2 bases and J by 4 bases, and 9 bases separated the two germline ends. From germline, CDR1 is PRHDT and CDR2 FYEKMQ (reference sequence). This chain's CDR3 is CASSLRTAYNEQFF. The CDR3 DNA reads as TGTGCCAGCAGCTTAAGGACAGCGTACAATGAGCAGTTCTTC.

The CDR3 sequence is CASSRDRTGHQPQHF. CDR3 nucleotides: TGTGCCAGCAGCCGGGACAGGACTGGGCATCAGCCCCAGCATTTT. The chain recombines TRBV7-9 with TRBJ1-5; 8 nucleotides align to TRBD1. The V segment lost 5 bases and the J segment 5 bases; nucleotides outside the gene matches: 8. CDR1 is SEHNR and CDR2 is FQNEAQ in the germline V gene (reference sequence). The CDR3 spans 15 residues.

The gene calls are TRBV7-8 and TRBJ2-5, with 9 bases lining up with TRBD2. Looked up from germline, CDR1 is SGHVS and CDR2 is FQNEAQ. J lost 5 bases, V lost 5 bases, and 9 bases had no gene match. The CDR3 is 15 residues long. The CDR3 here is CASSPIAGVTETQYF. DNA for the CDR3: TGTGCCAGCAGCCCAATAGCGGGGGTCACGGAGACCCAGTACTTC.

This chain links TRBV6-1 with TRBJ1-5, with D perhaps matching TRBD1 (5 bases). CDR3 size: 18 residues. The germline CDR1 and CDR2 sequences are MNHNS and SASEGT. Trimming took 3 bases from V and 2 from J, leaving 20 bases between them. CDR3 sequence reads: CASSDRSGGGDGNQPQHF. CDR3 DNA sequence: TGTGCCAGCAGTGATAGATCCGGCGGAGGGGACGGCAATCAGCCCCAGCATTTT.

This rearrangement joins TRBV19 to TRBJ1-3, with no clear D. The CDR3 runs to 11 residues. Trimming took 10 bases from V and 0 from J, leaving 4 bases between them. CDR1 is LNHDA, CDR2 SQIVND, per germline (reference sequence). DNA for the CDR3: TGTGCCACCAACTCTGGAAACACCATATATTTT. Encoded protein: CATNSGNTIYF.

This rearrangement joins TRBV5-4 to TRBJ2-2; a possible D gene is TRBD1 (5 bases). Trimming stripped 7 bases from V and 4 bases from J, with 11 bases between. CDR1 is SGHNT, CDR2 YYREEE, per germline (reference sequence). The CDR3 covers 13 residues. CDR3: CASQKGSTGELFF. Here the CDR3 DNA reads TGTGCCAGCCAGAAGGGGTCCACCGGGGAGCTGTTTTTT.

The chain joins TRBV29-1 to TRBJ2-3; D is ambiguous. V was shortened by 3 bases and J by 3 bases, with 7 bases between the two germline ends. The germline gives CDR1 SQVTM, CDR2 ANQGSEA. The length of the CDR3 is 12 residues. The DNA of the CDR3 is TGCAGCGTTGAGGCAGAGACAGATACGCAGTATTTT. Translating gives CSVEAETDTQYF.

The chain recombines TRBV9 with TRBJ2-2; tentative D call: TRBD1 (5 bases). Germline CDR1 SGDLS, CDR2 YYNGEE. This CDR3 contains 17 residues. Trimming took off 3 bases at V and 4 bases at J, with 19 bases between the two ends. CDR3: CASSAPVGAWGTGELFF. Written as DNA, the CDR3 is TGTGCCAGCAGCGCCCCAGTTGGGGCTTGGGGCACCGGGGAGCTGTTTTTT.

This chain links TRBV15 with TRBJ2-7; the D is unclear. Per germline, CDR1 LNHNV and CDR2 YYDKDF (reference sequence). V dropped 0 bases and J dropped 0 bases, with 6 bases sitting between them. The CDR3 is 14 amino acids. In nucleotides, the CDR3 is TGTGCCACCAGCAGAGATCTAACCTCCTACGAGCAGTACTTC. This codes for CATSRDLTSYEQYF.

This chain uses TRBV4-1 with TRBJ1-2; no clear D gene. The V end was cut by 2 bases, the J end by 6 bases, with 13 bases between. Germline-derived CDR1 and CDR2 are MGHRA and YSYEKL. The CDR3 is 14 residues long. This CDR3 reads CASSQRSGLHGYTF. The CDR3 nucleotides are TGCGCCAGCAGCCAACGAAGTGGGCTCCATGGCTACACCTTC.

The V call is TRBV14, the J call TRBJ2-5; D remains ambiguous. Trimming took 1 base from V and 5 from J, leaving 5 bases between them. CDR1 and CDR2 (germline): SGHDN, FVKESK. The CDR3 contains 12 residues. As DNA, the CDR3 is TGTGCCAGCAGCCAAGTCTGGGAGACCCAGTACTTC. Its protein is CASSQVWETQYF. Complete variable domain (other parts from reference TRBV14 and TRBJ2-5): EAGVTQFPSHSVIEKGQTVTLRCDPISGHDNLYWYRRVMGKEIKFLLHFVKESKQDESGMPNNRFLAERTGGTYSTLKVQPAELEDSGVYFCASSQVWETQYFGPGTRLLVL.